Presented here are 20 T cell receptor beta chains from one specimen sequenced in a study of blood T cell repertoires in COVID-19. Only in-frame clones appear in the TCRdb table, and some are missing; sequencing was by immunoSEQ multiplex PCR. The sample lists 500,000 to 600,000 clones, roughly nine tenths occurring once. Source material: peripheral blood. Receptors originate from a woman aged 50 to 60 with COVID-19, enrolled during active disease.

In this sample, this clone turned up a few times. The V call is TRBV7-9, the J call TRBJ1-2; 9 bases align to TRBD1. CDR1 and CDR2 (germline): SEHNR, FQNEAQ (reference sequence). The V segment lost 5 bases and the J segment 4 bases; nucleotides outside the gene matches: 8. The CDR3 is 15 amino acids. CDR3: CASSPRTGVVYGYTF. CDR3 bases: TGTGCCAGCAGCCCGCGGACAGGGGTCGTCTATGGCTACACCTTC. The whole variable domain, filled in from reference TRBV7-9 and TRBJ1-2, reads DTGVSQNPRHKITKRGQNVTFRCDPISEHNRLYWYRQTLGQGPEFLTYFQNEAQLEKSRLLSDRFSAERPKGSFSTLEIQRTEQGDSAMYLCASSPRTGVVYGYTFGSGTRLTVV.

The chain is built from TRBV5-1 and TRBJ1-1; 8 bases line up with TRBD1. Unmatched junction bases numbered 13, after V lost 4 bases and J lost 8 bases. The CDR3 is 15 amino acids. Germline V gene lookup returns CDR1 SGHRS and CDR2 YFSETQ. DNA of the CDR3: TGCGCCAGCAGCCCCCAAGAGTCAGGGGGCCTCGAAGCTTTCTTT. Translated: CASSPQESGGLEAFF.

The chain combines TRBV5-1 with TRBJ2-7, with 7 bases identical to TRBD1. Germline lookup yields CDR1 SGHRS and CDR2 YFSETQ. Trimming removed 7 bases from V and 3 bases from J; junction bases left unmatched: 7. The CDR3 contains 13 residues. The CDR3 region has the DNA TGCGCCAGCGGCCAGGGGGTCGGCTACGAGCAGTACTTC. Translation gives CASGQGVGYEQYF.

The chain recombines TRBV3-1 (or the pseudogene TRBV3-2) with TRBJ1-1; D unresolved. V lost 4 bases to trimming and J lost 5 bases, with 11 bases between them. CDR1 is LGHDT and CDR2 is YNNKEL in the germline V gene (reference sequence). This CDR3 contains 13 residues. The CDR3 loop is CASSRHPRTEAFF. The CDR3 nucleotides read TGTGCCAGCAGCCGACACCCGAGAACTGAAGCTTTCTTT.

The table lists this clone with a count of one. J is TRBJ1-1 and V is TRBV19; D perhaps matches TRBD1 (5 bases). The germline V gene encodes CDR1 LNHDA and CDR2 SQIVND (reference sequence). Deletions cut 7 bases from V and 4 bases from J, with 16 bases between. The CDR3 contains 14 residues. CDR3 DNA: TGTGCCAGTACCTGGAGGGGATTGAGCACTGAAGCTTTCTTT. As protein: CASTWRGLSTEAFF.

The chain has TRBV6-5 and TRBJ1-1; D ambiguous. The CDR3 has 10 residues. Germline CDR1 reads MNHEY; CDR2 reads SVGAGI. V lost 7 bases and J 10 bases, leaving 10 bases between the germline ends. The CDR3 here is CASMGRLAFF. Here the CDR3 DNA reads TGTGCCAGCATGGGGAGGTTAGCTTTCTTT.

The CDR3 DNA is TGTGCCAGCTCACCGGCAGGGCAGGGGGAGACCCAGTACTTC. This codes for CASSPAGQGETQYF. The chain carries TRBV18 and TRBJ2-5, with a tentative D call TRBD1 (6 bases). The germline CDR1 and CDR2 sequences are KGHSH and LQKENI. Between the trimmed V and J ends, which lost 3 bases and 5 bases, there was a span of 13 bases. The CDR3 totals 14 residues. Combining the CDR3 with reference TRBV18 and TRBJ2-5 gives the whole variable domain NAGVMQNPRHLVRRRGQEARLRCSPMKGHSHVYWYRQLPEEGLKFMVYLQKENIIDESGMPKERFSAEFPKEGPSILRIQQVVRGDSAAYFCASSPAGQGETQYFGPGTRLLVL.

The CDR3 loop is CATSPGLTSNEQYF. The CDR3 nucleotides are TGTGCCACCAGCCCGGGACTAACCTCAAACGAGCAGTACTTC. The chain joins TRBV15 to TRBJ2-7; TRBD2 agrees at 7 bases. Looked up from germline, CDR1 is LNHNV and CDR2 is YYDKDF (reference sequence). The CDR3 is 14 residues long. With 5 bases clipped from V and 5 bases from J, the junction kept 9 bases outside the gene matches.

This chain connects TRBV4-1 to TRBJ2-7, with TRBD1 identical over 12 bases. From germline, CDR1 is MGHRA and CDR2 YSYEKL. J gave up 4 bases and V 4 bases, and 2 bases lay outside the gene matches. The CDR3 consists of 14 residues. This CDR3 reads CASSRDRGLYEQYF. For the CDR3, the DNA is TGCGCCAGCAGCCGGGACAGGGGGCTATACGAGCAGTACTTC.

This clone was seen a single time. V gene TRBV6-6 combines with J gene TRBJ2-3; TRBD2 might be the D (5 bases). This CDR3 spans 16 amino acids. Germline CDR1 MNHNY, CDR2 SVGAGI (reference sequence). V was trimmed by 0 bases and J by 5 bases, leaving 15 bases between them. The CDR3 protein is CASSYSRSPGVDTQYF. In DNA, the CDR3 is TGTGCCAGCAGTTACTCGCGTTCCCCCGGGGTAGATACGCAGTATTTT.

The chain employs TRBV5-1 and TRBJ1-5, with D possibly TRBD1 on 6 matching bases. The CDR3 covers 13 residues. Germline loops: CDR1 SGHRS, CDR2 YFSETQ. V dropped 4 bases and J dropped 6 bases, with 11 bases sitting between them. CDR3 sequence: CASSPGVGQPQHF. In DNA form, the CDR3 reads TGCGCCAGCAGCCCAGGGGTTGGTCAGCCCCAGCATTTT.

This clone appeared once. This sequence joins TRBV11-3 and TRBJ2-2; 9 bases match TRBD1. The CDR3 extends over 12 amino acids. Trimming at V came to 5 bases and at J to 12 bases, leaving 4 bases not matched to a gene. From germline, CDR1 is SGHNT and CDR2 YENEEA. For the CDR3, the DNA is TGTGCCAGCAGCAGGACAGGGGAGAAGCTGTTTTTT. It codes for CASSRTGEKLFF.

V is TRBV5-6 and J is TRBJ1-2; TRBD1 matches at 8 bases. Germline V CDR1 and CDR2: SGHDT, YYEEEE. This CDR3 has 14 residues. Unmatched junction bases numbered 7, after V lost 4 bases and J lost 5 bases. As DNA, the CDR3 is TGTGCCAGCAGCAACCCGACAGGGGAATATGGCTACACCTTC. Encoded protein: CASSNPTGEYGYTF.

V is TRBV10-2 and J is TRBJ1-2, with a tentative D call TRBD1 (5 bases). The germline V gene has CDR1 WSHSY and CDR2 SAAADI. Deletions cut 3 bases from V and 8 bases from J, with 16 bases between. The CDR3 is 14 residues long. The DNA for the CDR3 is TGCGCCAGCAGTGACGACTGGGGCTTGTCAGGCTACACCTTC. Translating it yields CASSDDWGLSGYTF.

The rearrangement joins TRBV5-5 to TRBJ1-6; 10 bases map to TRBD1. The CDR3 covers 17 residues. The germline V gene has CDR1 SGHKS and CDR2 YYEKEE (reference sequence). Trimming cost V 0 bases and J 5 bases; bases outside gene matches: 5. This chain's CDR3 is CASSLAGTGANNSPLHF. CDR3 coding DNA: TGTGCCAGCAGCTTGGCAGGGACAGGGGCCAATAATTCACCCCTCCACTTT.

The gene calls are TRBV4-2 and TRBJ2-3; D gene uncertain. Germline lookup yields CDR1 LGHNA and CDR2 YNFKEQ. Trimming cost V 0 bases and J 4 bases, with 14 bases left between them. The CDR3 sequence is 16 residues long. The DNA of the CDR3 is TGTGCCAGCAGCCAAGAGCCTAGAAATCGCGCAGATACGCAGTATTTT. It codes for CASSQEPRNRADTQYF.

The chain couples TRBV6-2 or TRBV6-3 to TRBJ1-5; tentatively, D is TRBD1 (6 bases). The length of the CDR3 is 15 residues. Germline assignment: CDR1 MNHEY and CDR2 SVGEGT. With 6 bases removed from V and 9 bases from J, the gap between germline ends came to 21 bases. The CDR3 spells CASSETQGYWAPQHF. The CDR3 DNA follows: TGTGCCAGCAGCGAGACCCAGGGGTATTGGGCGCCCCAGCATTTT.

J is TRBJ2-7 and V is TRBV7-9; weak D call: TRBD2 (7 bases). Looked up from germline, CDR1 is SEHNR and CDR2 is FQNEAQ (reference sequence). Trimming took 11 bases from V and 3 from J, leaving 26 bases between them. This CDR3 contains 16 residues. Here the CDR3 reads CALEDTRGGLRYEQYF. The CDR3 DNA reads TGTGCCCTAGAGGATACAAGGGGGGGACTTCGCTACGAGCAGTACTTC. The variable domain in full, with the rest retrieved from reference TRBV7-9 and TRBJ2-7, is DTGVSQNPRHKITKRGQNVTFRCDPISEHNRLYWYRQTLGQGPEFLTYFQNEAQLEKSRLLSDRFSAERPKGSFSTLEIQRTEQGDSAMYLCALEDTRGGLRYEQYFGPGTRLTVT.

The V call is TRBV2, the J call TRBJ2-7, with TRBD1 identical over 8 bases. CDR3 length: 12 amino acids. With 8 bases clipped from V and 0 bases from J, the junction kept 0 bases outside the gene matches. The germline CDR1 and CDR2 sequences are SNHLY and FYNNEI. The CDR3 nucleotides read TGTGCCAGCGACAGGGGCTCCTACGAGCAGTACTTC. As protein: CASDRGSYEQYF.

The gene calls are TRBV19 and TRBJ1-3; D not certain. This CDR3 is built from 13 residues. Trimming removed 9 bases from V and 1 base from J, with 10 bases in between. Germline loops: CDR1 LNHDA, CDR2 SQIVND (reference sequence). CDR3 in amino acids: CASRVGSGNTIYF. The CDR3 DNA follows: TGTGCCAGCCGGGTTGGATCTGGAAACACCATATATTTT.